The entry below describes one T cell receptor beta chain. This sample stems from a study of blood T cell repertoires in COVID-19. Study overall: Samples of COVID-19 (acute and convalescent) were obtained from the United States, Italy and Spain. T cells, B-cell-depleted T cells, or PBMCs provided the cDNA or gDNA that served as material.

In the study's own analysis: Reference gene primer amplification gave nucleated cell count estimates. Here immunoSEQ multiplex PCR was the method, and the copy in TCRdb shows in-frame clones only, minus some. V and J calls and clone size are given by that table; D and trimming were obtained from the DNA. Of 260,000 or so clones listed, 80% to 90% are singletons. Germline CDR1 SGHAT, CDR2 FQNNGV. This CDR3 contains 15 residues. Germline trimming cut 5 bases from V and 4 bases from J; bases unmatched to any gene: 5. The rearrangement links TRBV11-2 to TRBJ2-1, with TRBD1 matching over 10 bases. This TCR was recovered from an elderly man with acute or convalescent COVID-19. Sample: peripheral blood. CDR3 in amino acids: CASSPGTGVYNEQFF. CDR3 nucleotides: TGTGCCAGCAGCCCCGGGACAGGGGTATACAATGAGCAGTTCTTC.